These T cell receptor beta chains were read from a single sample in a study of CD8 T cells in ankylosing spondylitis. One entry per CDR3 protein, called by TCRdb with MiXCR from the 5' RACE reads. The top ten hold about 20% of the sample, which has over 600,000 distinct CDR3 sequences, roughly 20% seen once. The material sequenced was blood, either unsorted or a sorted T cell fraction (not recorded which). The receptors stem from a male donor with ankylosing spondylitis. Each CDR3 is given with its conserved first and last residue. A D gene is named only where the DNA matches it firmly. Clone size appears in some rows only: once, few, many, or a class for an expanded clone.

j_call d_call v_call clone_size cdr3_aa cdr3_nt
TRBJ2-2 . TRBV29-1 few CSVEVAGGGLGELFF TGCAGCGTTGAAGTGGCAGGAGGGGGCTTGGGGGAGCTGTTTTTT
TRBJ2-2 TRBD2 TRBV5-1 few CASSLKAGGDTGELFF TGCGCCAGCAGCCTCAAAGCGGGAGGAGACACCGGGGAGCTGTTTTTT
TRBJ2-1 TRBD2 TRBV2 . CASRHGTSLNEQFF TGTGCCAGCAGGCACGGGACTAGTTTGAATGAGCAGTTCTTC
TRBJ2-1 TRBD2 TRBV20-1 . CSAVDSGGVYNEQFF TGCAGTGCCGTGGATAGCGGGGGGGTATACAATGAGCAGTTCTTC
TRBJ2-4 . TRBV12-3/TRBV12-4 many CASSLHDRGKNIQYF TGTGCCAGCAGTTTGCATGACCGCGGCAAAAACATTCAGTACTTC
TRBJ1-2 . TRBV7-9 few CASSLAFPWGGYTF TGTGCCAGCAGCTTAGCGTTTCCATGGGGAGGCTACACCTTC
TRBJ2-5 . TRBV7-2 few CASSLEGGRVETQYF TGTGCCAGCAGCTTAGAAGGCGGCAGGGTAGAGACCCAGTACTTC
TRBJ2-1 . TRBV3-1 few CASSYAREFSYNEQFF TGTGCCAGCAGCTACGCAAGGGAGTTTTCCTACAATGAGCAGTTCTTC
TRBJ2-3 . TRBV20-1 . CSSKMGARADTQYF TGCAGTTCAAAAATGGGTGCTAGGGCAGATACGCAGTATTTT
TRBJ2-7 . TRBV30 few CAWSVRDSPYEQYF TGTGCCTGGAGTGTCCGAGACTCTCCCTACGAGCAGTACTTC
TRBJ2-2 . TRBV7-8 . CASSPRGAANTGELFF TGTGCCAGCAGCCCCCGGGGGGCCGCGAACACCGGGGAGCTGTTTTTT
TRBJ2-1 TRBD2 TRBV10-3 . CAITHSGGNNEQFF TGTGCCATCACACACAGCGGGGGGAACAATGAGCAGTTCTTC
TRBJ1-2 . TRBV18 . CASSAGANLGYTF TGTGCCAGCTCAGCCGGAGCGAATTTGGGCTACACCTTC
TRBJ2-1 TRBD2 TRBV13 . CASSAFSGGEDEQFF TGTGCCAGCAGCGCCTTTAGCGGGGGGGAGGATGAGCAGTTCTTC
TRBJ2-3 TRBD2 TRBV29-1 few CSVEAEREYRNTQYF TGCAGCGTTGAAGCTGAGCGGGAGTATAGGAATACGCAGTATTTT
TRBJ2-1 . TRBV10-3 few CAISESLLNEQFF TGTGCCATCAGTGAATCCCTCCTCAATGAGCAGTTCTTC
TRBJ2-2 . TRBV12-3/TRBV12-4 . CASSPSGGENTGELFF TGTGCCAGCAGTCCCTCAGGGGGGGAGAACACCGGGGAGCTGTTTTTT
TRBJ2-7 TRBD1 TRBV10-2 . CASSVRQGDGEQYF TGCGCCAGCAGTGTGAGGCAGGGGGATGGCGAGCAGTACTTC
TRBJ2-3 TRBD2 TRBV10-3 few CAISGGLAATDTQYF TGTGCCATCAGCGGAGGACTAGCGGCGACAGATACGCAGTATTTT
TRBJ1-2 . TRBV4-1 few CASSQEAGIFNLGSYGYTF TGCGCCAGCAGCCAAGAGGCAGGAATCTTCAACTTGGGTTCCTATGGCTACACCTTC
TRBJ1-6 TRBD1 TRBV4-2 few CASSRSGTGDSPLHF TGTGCCAGCAGCCGGTCCGGGACAGGGGATTCACCCCTCCACTTT
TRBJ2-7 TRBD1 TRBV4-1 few CASSTRDRDSYEQYF TGCGCCAGCAGCACCCGGGACAGGGACTCCTACGAGCAGTACTTC
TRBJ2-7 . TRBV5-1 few CASSLRVAEPEQYF TGCGCCAGCAGCTTAAGAGTAGCGGAACCCGAGCAGTACTTC
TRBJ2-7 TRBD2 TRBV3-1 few CASRGTSGSSPYEQYF TGTGCCAGCCGAGGGACTAGCGGGAGTTCGCCTTACGAGCAGTACTTC
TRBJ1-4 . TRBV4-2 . CASSQVAGSEKLFF TGTGCCAGCAGCCAAGTGGCAGGGAGTGAAAAACTGTTTTTT
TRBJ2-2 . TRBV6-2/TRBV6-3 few CASSYMGVGELFF TGTGCCAGCAGTTACATGGGAGTCGGGGAGCTGTTTTTT
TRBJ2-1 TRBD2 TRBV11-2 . CASSLVPASGTEQFF TGTGCCAGCAGCTTAGTGCCGGCTAGCGGAACCGAGCAGTTCTTC
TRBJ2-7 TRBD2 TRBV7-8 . CASSAGGSAYEQYF TGTGCCAGCAGCGCGGGGGGTAGTGCCTACGAGCAGTACTTC
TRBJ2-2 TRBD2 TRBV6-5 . CASSSGRGGMAGELFF TGTGCCAGCAGTTCAGGGCGGGGGGGCATGGCCGGGGAGCTGTTTTTT
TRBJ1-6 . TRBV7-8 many CASSLAKSARSPLHF TGTGCCAGCAGCTTAGCTAAGTCCGCTAGATCACCCCTCCACTTT
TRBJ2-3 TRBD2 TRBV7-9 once CASSSTSGRVFTDTQYF TGTGCCAGCAGCTCGACTAGCGGGAGGGTCTTCACAGATACGCAGTATTTT
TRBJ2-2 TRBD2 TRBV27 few CASRQIVSGSKAGELFF TGTGCCAGCAGGCAGATAGTGAGCGGGAGTAAAGCCGGGGAGCTGTTTTTT
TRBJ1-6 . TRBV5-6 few CASSLWRGQGSPLHF TGTGCCAGCAGCTTGTGGAGGGGCCAGGGTTCACCCCTCCACTTT
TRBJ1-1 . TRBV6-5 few CASSYEGRYTEAFF TGTGCCAGCAGTTACGAGGGAAGGTACACTGAAGCTTTCTTT
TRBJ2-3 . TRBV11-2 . CASSFGPPSPWAPTGADTQYF TGTGCCAGCAGCTTTGGCCCCCCCTCCCCCTGGGCCCCTACGGGAGCAGATACGCAGTATTTT
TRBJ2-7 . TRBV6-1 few CASSVTTYEQYF TGTGCCAGCAGTGTTACAACTTACGAGCAGTACTTC
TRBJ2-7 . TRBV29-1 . CSVVSGVVLEQYF TGCAGCGTTGTATCCGGGGTGGTACTCGAGCAGTACTTC
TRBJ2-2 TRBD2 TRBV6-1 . CASKLVLAGNTGELFF TGTGCCAGCAAGCTCGTACTAGCGGGGAACACCGGGGAGCTGTTTTTT
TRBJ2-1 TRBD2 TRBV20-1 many CSASRSSGNEQFF TGCAGTGCTAGTCGCTCTAGCGGCAATGAGCAGTTCTTC
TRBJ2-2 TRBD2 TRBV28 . CASRGTGLAGAGELFF TGTGCCAGCAGAGGGACTGGACTAGCGGGAGCCGGGGAGCTGTTTTTT
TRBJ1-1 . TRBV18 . CASSPLAAGVNTEAFF TGTGCCAGCTCACCACTCGCGGCAGGGGTGAACACTGAAGCTTTCTTT
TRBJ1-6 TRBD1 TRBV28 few CASRTTGENSPLHF TGTGCCAGCAGAACGACAGGGGAGAATTCACCCCTCCACTTT
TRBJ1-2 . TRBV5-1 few CASSLMEIAYGYTF TGCGCCAGCAGCTTAATGGAGATAGCATATGGCTACACCTTC
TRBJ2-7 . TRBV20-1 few CSARERVVTPASYEQYF TGCAGTGCTAGAGAGAGGGTGGTAACTCCAGCATCCTACGAGCAGTACTTC
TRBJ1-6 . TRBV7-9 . CASSLRQGLDTLHF TGTGCCAGCAGCCTCCGCCAGGGACTCGACACCCTCCACTTT
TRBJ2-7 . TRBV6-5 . CASSYAGQSYEQYF TGTGCCAGCAGTTACGCGGGACAGTCCTACGAGCAGTACTTC
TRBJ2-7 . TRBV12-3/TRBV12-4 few CASSHSRTLDYEQYF TGTGCCAGCAGCCACAGCAGGACCCTCGACTACGAGCAGTACTTC
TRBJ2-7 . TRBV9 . CASSRSGDPTYEQYF TGTGCCAGCAGCCGTAGTGGGGATCCGACCTACGAGCAGTACTTC